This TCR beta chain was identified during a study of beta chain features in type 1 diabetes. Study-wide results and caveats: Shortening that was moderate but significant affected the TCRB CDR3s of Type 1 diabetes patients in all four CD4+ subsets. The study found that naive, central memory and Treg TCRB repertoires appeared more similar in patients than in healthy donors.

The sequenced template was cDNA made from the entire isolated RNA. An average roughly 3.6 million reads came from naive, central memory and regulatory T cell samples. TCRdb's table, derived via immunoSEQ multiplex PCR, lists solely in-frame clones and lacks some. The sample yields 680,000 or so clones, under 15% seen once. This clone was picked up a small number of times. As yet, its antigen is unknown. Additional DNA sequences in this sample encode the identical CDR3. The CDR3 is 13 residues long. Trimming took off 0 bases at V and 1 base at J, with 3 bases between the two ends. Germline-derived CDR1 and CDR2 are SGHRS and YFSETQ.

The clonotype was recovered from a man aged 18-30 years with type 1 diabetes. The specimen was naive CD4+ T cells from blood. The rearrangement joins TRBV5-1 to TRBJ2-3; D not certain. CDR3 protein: CASSLVRTDTQYF. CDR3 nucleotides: TGCGCCAGCAGCTTGGTTCGCACAGATACGCAGTATTTT.